These T cell receptor beta chains were read from a single sample in a study of response to subunit inactivated influenza vaccine. Each CDR3 protein is one row after TCRdb ran MiXCR on the RT-PCR reads. Of about 540,000 distinct CDR3 sequences in the sample, around 15% were seen once. Material: PBMCs from blood, obtained roughly 12 days after vaccination. The origin of the receptors is a man aged 45-60 years who received an inactivated influenza vaccine. The CDR3 runs from the conserved cysteine through the conserved F or W. D genes are given only for firm matches. The listing skips clone size in some rows; elsewhere it reads once, few, many or a size class.

clone size	V gene	J gene	D gene	CDR3 DNA	CDR3 protein
few	TRBV20-1	TRBJ1-1	.	TGCAGTGCTAAAGGGGGGAAGAACACTGAAGCTTTCTTT	CSAKGGKNTEAFF
.	TRBV28	TRBJ2-7	TRBD1	TGTGCCAGCAGTTCCCCCGGGACAGGAAACTACGAGCAGTACTTC	CASSSPGTGNYEQYF
.	TRBV5-1	TRBJ1-3	.	TGCGCCAGCAGCTTGGAGCCGGGCGAAGGAAACACCATATATTTT	CASSLEPGEGNTIYF
.	TRBV24-1	TRBJ1-5	.	TGTGCCACCAGTGAAGCCGCGGGTAGGGATCAGCCCCAGCATTTT	CATSEAAGRDQPQHF
.	TRBV4-2	TRBJ1-2	.	TGTGCCAGCAGCCAAGAAACTGGGACGAGCTCTGGCTACACCTTC	CASSQETGTSSGYTF
.	TRBV12-3/TRBV12-4	TRBJ2-1	TRBD2	TGTGCCAGCAGTAAACTAGCGGGGGGGTTTGGTGAGCAGTTCTTC	CASSKLAGGFGEQFF
.	TRBV15	TRBJ2-1	.	TGTGCCACCAGCAGGCGTAGAGATTGGGGGGATGAGCAGTTCTTC	CATSRRRDWGDEQFF
few	TRBV20-1	TRBJ2-5	.	TGCAGTGCGCTACAGGGAAACCAAGAGACCCAGTACTTC	CSALQGNQETQYF
few	TRBV7-2	TRBJ2-2	.	TGTGCCAGCAGCTTAGCGGGAGTTCGTTCCGGGGAGCTGTTTTTT	CASSLAGVRSGELFF
.	TRBV10-3	TRBJ1-1	.	TGTGCCATCAGTGGGACGGGAATGAACACTGAAGCTTTCTTT	CAISGTGMNTEAFF
.	TRBV7-2	TRBJ2-5	.	TGTGCCAGCAGCTTATCCCTAACCCAAGAGACCCAGTACTTC	CASSLSLTQETQYF
.	TRBV7-3	TRBJ2-7	TRBD2	TGTGCCAGCAGCTTAACGGGCGGGAGGGCCGAGCAGTACTTC	CASSLTGGRAEQYF
.	TRBV5-1	TRBJ2-3	TRBD1	TGCGCCAGCAAGGGTCAGCCACAGGGGGCAGATACGCAGTATTTT	CASKGQPQGADTQYF
.	TRBV5-1	TRBJ2-7	.	TGCGCCAGCAGCTTGGCCGGGGCTACCTACGAGCAGTACTTC	CASSLAGATYEQYF
.	TRBV7-2	TRBJ1-1	.	TGTGCCAGCACTGCAGCTTGGTCGTGGAACACTGAAGCTTTCTTT	CASTAAWSWNTEAFF
few	TRBV6-6	TRBJ1-5	.	TGTGCCAGCAGTTACGGGGACAATCAGCCCCAGCATTTT	CASSYGDNQPQHF
few	TRBV30	TRBJ1-2	.	TGTGCCTGGAGTGTATGGGGTGTCGACGGCTACACCTTC	CAWSVWGVDGYTF
.	TRBV5-1	TRBJ2-1	.	TGCGCCAGCAGCTTGGCAGACGTGGGGGAGCAGTTCTTC	CASSLADVGEQFF
few	TRBV7-2	TRBJ1-2	TRBD1	TGTGCCAGCAGCCCAACCGGGACAGCTTATGGCTACACCTTC	CASSPTGTAYGYTF
.	TRBV7-6	TRBJ2-5	.	TGTGCCAGCAGCAAAACAGGGTACGAGGTGACCCAGTACTTC	CASSKTGYEVTQYF
.	TRBV4-3	TRBJ1-6	.	TGCGCCAGCAGCCAAGCCTCTGGAAGCTCCTATAATTCACCCCTCCACTTT	CASSQASGSSYNSPLHF
few	TRBV5-1	TRBJ2-3	TRBD2	TGCGCCAGCAGCTTCTCACGGGGACTAGCAAACACAGATACGCAGTATTTT	CASSFSRGLANTDTQYF
few	TRBV11-2	TRBJ2-7	TRBD1	TGTGCCAGCAGCTCGAGACGCAACCGGGACAGGGAAAGCCGATCCTACGAGCAGTACTTC	CASSSRRNRDRESRSYEQYF
few	TRBV12-3/TRBV12-4	TRBJ1-4	.	TGTGCCAGCGCCCGGGGGCTTATTGAACTGTTTTTT	CASARGLIELFF
.	TRBV28	TRBJ1-1	.	TGTGCCAGCAGTTTGGTAGGCCAGTCCCCTGAAGCTTTCTTT	CASSLVGQSPEAFF
.	TRBV6-5	TRBJ2-1	.	TGTGCCAGCAGTTCCCAGGGACATTACTCCTACAATGAGCAGTTCTTC	CASSSQGHYSYNEQFF
.	TRBV25-1	TRBJ2-3	TRBD2	TGTGCCAGCAGTGATCTAGCGGGTGGCGCAGATACGCAGTATTTT	CASSDLAGGADTQYF
few	TRBV28	TRBJ2-2	.	TGTGCCAGCAGGGTCCAGGTACCCGGGGAGCTGTTTTTT	CASRVQVPGELFF
many	TRBV29-1	TRBJ2-5	.	TGCAGCGCTGACTCCCCAGAGACCCAGTACTTC	CSADSPETQYF
few	TRBV11-2	TRBJ2-2	TRBD2	TGTGCCAGCAGCTTACTAGCGGGGGGAAGGGCCGGGGAGCTGTTTTTT	CASSLLAGGRAGELFF
.	TRBV15	TRBJ2-1	.	TGTGCCACCAGCAGAGAAGGGGACCACAATGAGCAGTTCTTC	CATSREGDHNEQFF
few	TRBV7-9	TRBJ1-1	.	TGTGCCAGCAGCTTAGGCGGGACACAGAACACTGAAGCTTTCTTT	CASSLGGTQNTEAFF
.	TRBV5-1	TRBJ1-2	.	TGCGCCAGCAGCTTGGGGACAAATATTGATGGCTACACCTTC	CASSLGTNIDGYTF
many	TRBV12-3/TRBV12-4	TRBJ2-2	.	TGTGCCAGCAGTTTTAGCGTAAACACCGGGGAGCTGTTTTTT	CASSFSVNTGELFF
few	TRBV19	TRBJ1-1	.	TGTGCCAGTAGTATAGCGGGACACTTGAACACTGAAGCTTTCTTT	CASSIAGHLNTEAFF
.	TRBV7-9	TRBJ2-3	.	TGTGCCAGCAGCCGGCGGGCGGGAACAACAGATACGCAGTATTTT	CASSRRAGTTDTQYF
.	TRBV7-2	TRBJ2-5	.	TGTGCCAGCAGCATAGGGCCCCTAAGGGGTAGGATTAAAAAGGGGACCCAGTACTTC	CASSIGPLRGRIKKGTQYF
few	TRBV7-2	TRBJ2-7	TRBD2	TGTGCCAGCAGCTCGGTGGCTAGCGGGGGCCGGTACGAGCAGTACTTC	CASSSVASGGRYEQYF
many	TRBV20-1	TRBJ2-3	TRBD2	TGCAGTGCTAGAGATGTCTTACTAGCGGGAAACCCTAGCACAGATACGCAGTATTTT	CSARDVLLAGNPSTDTQYF
.	TRBV12-3/TRBV12-4	TRBJ1-3	TRBD1	TGTGCCTCGGGGGACAGGAGCTCTGGAAACACCATATATTTT	CASGDRSSGNTIYF
.	TRBV6-1	TRBJ2-2	TRBD2	TGTGCCAGCAGAGGACTAGCGGGAGGGCCGATCGGGGAGCTGTTTTTT	CASRGLAGGPIGELFF
few	TRBV5-5	TRBJ2-7	.	TGTGCCAGCAGCTTGGATCCCGGGACCTCCACCCGGTATCAGTACTTC	CASSLDPGTSTRYQYF
.	TRBV6-5	TRBJ1-4	.	TGTGCCAGCAGTTACGAAGGCATTAATGAAAAACTGTTTTTT	CASSYEGINEKLFF
few	TRBV12-3/TRBV12-4	TRBJ2-1	TRBD2	TGTGCCAGTAAACTAGCGGGAGGGAGCTCCTACAATGAGCAGTTCTTC	CASKLAGGSSYNEQFF
many	TRBV4-1	TRBJ2-1	.	TGCGCCAGCAGCCAAGGCGCCATGGACAGATACAATGAGCAGTTCTTC	CASSQGAMDRYNEQFF
few	TRBV7-2	TRBJ1-6	.	TGTGCCAGCAGCTTAACAGGCAGCGATAATTCACCCCTCCACTTT	CASSLTGSDNSPLHF
few	TRBV27	TRBJ1-1	.	TGTGCCAGCAGTTCCTTAGCGCACTTGGGGCGGGCGGCGATCCTGAACACTGAAGCTTTCTTT	CASSSLAHLGRAAILNTEAFF
once	TRBV24-1	TRBJ2-5	.	TGTGCCACCAGTGATCCAGTGGACGGGGAGACCCAGTACTTC	CATSDPVDGETQYF
.	TRBV6-5	TRBJ2-1	.	TGTGCCAGCAGTACACGACCCAGAGACTGTGAGCAGTTCTTC	CASSTRPRDCEQFF
.	TRBV5-5	TRBJ1-1	.	TGTGCCAGCAGCTTGGAGGCGGTCAGGACGACTGAAGCTTTCTTT	CASSLEAVRTTEAFF
.	TRBV5-1	TRBJ1-4	TRBD1	TGCGCCAGCAGCTCCCAGGGGGAGAATGAAAAACTGTTTTTT	CASSSQGENEKLFF
.	TRBV28	TRBJ1-5	.	TGTGCCAGCAGTTACCTTTCCGATCAGCCCCAGCATTTT	CASSYLSDQPQHF
.	TRBV11-2	TRBJ2-7	.	TGTGCCAGCAGCCGCCTACGCGGGCCTAACTACGAGCAGTACTTC	CASSRLRGPNYEQYF
few	TRBV15	TRBJ2-7	TRBD1	TGTGCCACCGCGCCGGGACAGGGTTACGAGCAGTACTTC	CATAPGQGYEQYF
few	TRBV6-2/TRBV6-3	TRBJ2-5	.	TGTGCCAGCAGTATGTCAGGACAACATCAAGAGACCCAGTACTTC	CASSMSGQHQETQYF